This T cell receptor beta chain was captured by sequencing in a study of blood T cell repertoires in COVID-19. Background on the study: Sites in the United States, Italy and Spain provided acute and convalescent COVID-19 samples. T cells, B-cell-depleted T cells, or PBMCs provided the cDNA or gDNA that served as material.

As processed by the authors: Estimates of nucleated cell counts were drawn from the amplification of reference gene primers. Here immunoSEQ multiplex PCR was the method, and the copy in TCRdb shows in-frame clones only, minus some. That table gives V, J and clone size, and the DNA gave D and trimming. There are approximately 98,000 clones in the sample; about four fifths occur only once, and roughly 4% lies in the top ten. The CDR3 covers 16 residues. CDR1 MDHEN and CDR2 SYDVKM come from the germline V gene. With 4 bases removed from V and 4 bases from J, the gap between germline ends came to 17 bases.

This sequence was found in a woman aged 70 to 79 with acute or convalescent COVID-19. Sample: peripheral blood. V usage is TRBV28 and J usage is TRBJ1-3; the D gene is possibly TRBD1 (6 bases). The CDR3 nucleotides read TGTGCCAGCAGTTCGGGAGGGCCAGGGGAAGGAAACACCATATATTTT. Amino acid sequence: CASSSGGPGEGNTIYF.